The subject of this entry is one TCR beta chain. This specimen comes from a study of blood T cell repertoires in COVID-19. V was cut by 4 bases and J by 1 base, with 12 bases left in between. The germline CDR1 and CDR2 sequences are SGHRS and YFSETQ. CDR3 length: 15 residues. The repertoire was sequenced with immunoSEQ multiplex PCR; TCRdb's copy has only in-frame clones and lacks some. Seen here are more than 60,000 clones, 75% to 90% observed once, and the top ten hold approximately 6.3%. Sequencing was performed on peripheral blood. V gene TRBV5-1 combines with J gene TRBJ2-4, with D possibly TRBD1 on 6 matching bases. The sequence was collected from a man older than 75 with COVID-19, enrolled during active disease. The CDR3, as DNA: TGCGCCAGCAGCCCGGGACATACCGCCAAAAACATTCAGTACTTC. Amino acid sequence: CASSPGHTAKNIQYF.